This T cell receptor beta chain was retrieved from a study of technical replicates of blood from four donors. The repertoire was sequenced with immunoSEQ multiplex PCR; TCRdb's copy has only in-frame clones and lacks some. The repertoire includes around 71,000 clones, roughly 92% of them detected once, and roughly 0.41% sits in the top ten. V was shortened by 3 bases and J by 1 base, with 8 bases between the two germline ends. The CDR3 spans 13 residues. Per germline, CDR1 SQVTM and CDR2 ANQGSEA. The sample consisted of T cells isolated from PBMCs. This chain connects TRBV29-1 to TRBJ2-3; D may be TRBD2 (6 bases). This TCR came from a human donor in good health. CDR3 residues: CSVDASGTDTQYF. The CDR3 nucleotides are TGCAGCGTTGACGCTAGCGGCACAGATACGCAGTATTTT.